The TCR beta chain described here comes from a study of spatial heterogeneity in lung cancer. Whole-study context: As counted in raw reads, each unique TCR and UMI combination appeared more than ten times on average.

Study results and limitations: Ubiquitous, expanded tumor-derived TCRs were more frequently observed in blood at resection than at follow-up.

This clonotype was observed at least ten times. Its specificity is unknown. Time point specified: sample taken at primary tumor resection. The authors sequenced whole RNA from tumor, nontumor lung or frozen PBMC without sorting. TCRdb re-derived calls from the 5' RACE reads in MiXCR, one entry per CDR3 protein. The sample has 35,000 to 55,000 distinct CDR3 sequences, around 13% seen once. The CDR3 totals 14 residues. V shed 2 bases, J shed 7 bases, and the junction held 6 bases outside the gene matches. Germline V gene data show CDR1 as GTSNPN and CDR2 as SVGIG (reference sequence). The V call is TRBV30, the J call TRBJ2-1; 9 nucleotides line up with TRBD1. The TCR comes from a male donor with early-stage non-small cell lung cancer. Sample: PBMCs, taken at surgery. This CDR3 is CAWSSGQGRNEQFF. CDR3 bases: TGTGCCTGGAGTTCGGGACAGGGTCGAAATGAGCAGTTCTTC.